These 4 T cell receptor beta chains were all obtained from the same sample, sequenced in a study of STAT5B mutations in CD4+ large granular lymphocyte leukemia. The repertoire was sequenced with immunoSEQ multiplex PCR; TCRdb's copy has only in-frame clones and lacks some. Of fewer than 35,000 clones listed, about 71% are singletons. Sequences were obtained from CD4+ T cells from blood buffy coats. The receptor set was obtained from a human donor in good health.

The chain joins TRBV30 to TRBJ1-1; tentative D call: TRBD1 (5 bases). The CDR3 loop spans 12 amino acids. The V and J ends lost 3 bases and 7 bases respectively, with 12 bases between them. Germline assignment: CDR1 GTSNPN and CDR2 SVGIG (reference sequence). DNA for the CDR3: TGTGCCTGGAGCTCCGGGGGGATTGAAGCTTTCTTT. Its translation is CAWSSGGIEAFF.

V is TRBV6-1 and J is TRBJ1-1; D is unclear. The germline V gene has CDR1 MNHNS and CDR2 SASEGT. Trimming removed 4 bases at V and 3 bases at J, with 12 bases between. The CDR3 runs 14 residues. The CDR3 nucleotides read TGTGCCAGCAGTGCTGGCGGGCGGTACACTGAAGCTTTCTTT. It translates to CASSAGGRYTEAFF.

The chain recombines TRBV2 with TRBJ1-1, with D possibly TRBD1 on 5 matching bases. The CDR3 extends over 10 amino acids. The V end was cut by 4 bases, the J end by 8 bases, with 5 bases between. Germline assignment: CDR1 SNHLY and CDR2 FYNNEI. CDR3 nucleotides: TGTGCCAGCAGTGGGGGGGAAGCTTTCTTT. The encoded protein is CASSGGEAFF.

A few counts support this clone. This sequence joins TRBV5-1 and TRBJ2-5; D is unresolved. CDR1 and CDR2 (germline): SGHRS, YFSETQ. V lost 0 bases and J 5 bases, leaving 14 bases between the germline ends. The CDR3 runs to 15 residues. The CDR3 sequence is CASSLALTRQETQYF. The CDR3 DNA is TGCGCCAGCAGCTTGGCCCTGACAAGGCAGGAGACCCAGTACTTC.